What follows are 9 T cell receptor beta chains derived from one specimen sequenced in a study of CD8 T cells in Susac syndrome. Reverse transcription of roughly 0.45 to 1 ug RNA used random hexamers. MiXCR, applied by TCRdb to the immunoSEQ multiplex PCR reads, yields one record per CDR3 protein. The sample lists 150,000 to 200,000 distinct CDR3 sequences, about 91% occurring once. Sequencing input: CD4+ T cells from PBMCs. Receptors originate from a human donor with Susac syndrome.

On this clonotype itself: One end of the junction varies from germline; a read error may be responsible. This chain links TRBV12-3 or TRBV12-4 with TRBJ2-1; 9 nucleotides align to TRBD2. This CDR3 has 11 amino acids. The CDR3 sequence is CASSPGLALVF. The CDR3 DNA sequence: TGTGCCAGCAGCCCCGGACTAGCGCTGGTCTTC.

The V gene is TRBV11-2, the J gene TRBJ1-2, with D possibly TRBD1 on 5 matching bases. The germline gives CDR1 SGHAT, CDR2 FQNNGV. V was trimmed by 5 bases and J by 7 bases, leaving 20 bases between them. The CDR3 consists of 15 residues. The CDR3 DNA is TGTGCCAGCAGCCCGGGGACGAATCTAGCCTCTGGCTACACCTTC. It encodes CASSPGTNLASGYTF.

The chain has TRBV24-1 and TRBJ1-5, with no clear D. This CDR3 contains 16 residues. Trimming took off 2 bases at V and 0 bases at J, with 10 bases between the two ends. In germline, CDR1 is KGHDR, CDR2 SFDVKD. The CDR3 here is CATSDSDLGSNQPQHF. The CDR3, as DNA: TGTGCCACCAGTGATTCGGATTTGGGTAGCAATCAGCCCCAGCATTTT.

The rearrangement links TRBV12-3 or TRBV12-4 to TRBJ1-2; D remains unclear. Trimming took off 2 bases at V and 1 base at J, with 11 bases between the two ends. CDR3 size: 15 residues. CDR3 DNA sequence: TGTGCCAGCAGTTTATTTGCGGGCAGTAACTATGGCTACACCTTC. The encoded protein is CASSLFAGSNYGYTF.

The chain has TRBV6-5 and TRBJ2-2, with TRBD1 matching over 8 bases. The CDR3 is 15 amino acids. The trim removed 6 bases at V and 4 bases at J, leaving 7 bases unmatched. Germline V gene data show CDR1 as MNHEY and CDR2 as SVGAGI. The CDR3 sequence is CASRGGQEFTGELFF. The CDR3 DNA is TGTGCCAGCAGGGGGGGACAGGAGTTCACCGGGGAGCTGTTTTTT.

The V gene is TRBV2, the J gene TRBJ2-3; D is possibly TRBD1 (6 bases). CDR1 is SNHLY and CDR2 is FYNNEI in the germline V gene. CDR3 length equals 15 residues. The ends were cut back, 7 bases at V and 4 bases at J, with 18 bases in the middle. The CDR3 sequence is CASIQQGVDPDTQYF. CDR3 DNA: TGTGCCAGCATTCAACAGGGAGTAGATCCAGATACGCAGTATTTT.

Written as DNA, the CDR3 is TGCAGCGTCCCGAGCGGGACGGCCCCCTACGAGCAGTACTTC. This sequence encodes CSVPSGTAPYEQYF. V gene TRBV29-1 combines with J gene TRBJ2-7, with 7 bases aligning to TRBD2. CDR3 length: 14 residues. Germline V lookup: CDR1 SQVTM, CDR2 ANQGSEA. V shed 6 bases and J 2 bases; nucleotides not matched to a gene: 10.

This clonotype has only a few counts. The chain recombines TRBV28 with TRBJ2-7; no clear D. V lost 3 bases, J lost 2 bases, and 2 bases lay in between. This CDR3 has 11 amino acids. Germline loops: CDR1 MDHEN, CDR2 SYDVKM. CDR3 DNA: TGTGCCAGCAGTTTTACCTACGAGCAGTACTTC. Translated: CASSFTYEQYF.

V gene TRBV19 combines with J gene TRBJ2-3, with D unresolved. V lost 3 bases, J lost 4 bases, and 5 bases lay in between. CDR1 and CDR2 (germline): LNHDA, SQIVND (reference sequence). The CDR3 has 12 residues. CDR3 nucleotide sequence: TGTGCCAGTAGTATTAATGCAGATACGCAGTATTTT. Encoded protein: CASSINADTQYF. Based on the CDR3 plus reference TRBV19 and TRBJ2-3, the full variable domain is DGGITQSPKYLFRKEGQNVTLSCEQNLNHDAMYWYRQDPGQGLRLIYYSQIVNDFQKGDIAEGYSVSREKKESFPLTVTSAQKNPTAFYLCASSINADTQYFGPGTRLTVL.